This entry describes one T cell receptor (beta chain). The method was immunoSEQ multiplex PCR; TCRdb's version includes in-frame clones alone and lacks a portion of them. The repertoire has about 100,000 clones, about 80% of them found once; the top ten carry approximately 7%. The data originate from a study of control samples from healthy donors and cancer patients. The CDR3 spans 15 residues. CDR1 is SGHNT, CDR2 YYREEE, per germline (reference sequence). With 2 bases removed from V and 0 bases from J, the gap between germline ends came to 12 bases. The sequence was obtained from a young man in good health. The sequencing sample was made of blood. The chain joins TRBV5-4 to TRBJ2-7, with D tentatively TRBD1 (5 bases). In DNA form, the CDR3 reads TGTGCCAGCAGCTTCTCGCAGGGCGGCTCCTACGAGCAGTACTTC. This sequence encodes CASSFSQGGSYEQYF.